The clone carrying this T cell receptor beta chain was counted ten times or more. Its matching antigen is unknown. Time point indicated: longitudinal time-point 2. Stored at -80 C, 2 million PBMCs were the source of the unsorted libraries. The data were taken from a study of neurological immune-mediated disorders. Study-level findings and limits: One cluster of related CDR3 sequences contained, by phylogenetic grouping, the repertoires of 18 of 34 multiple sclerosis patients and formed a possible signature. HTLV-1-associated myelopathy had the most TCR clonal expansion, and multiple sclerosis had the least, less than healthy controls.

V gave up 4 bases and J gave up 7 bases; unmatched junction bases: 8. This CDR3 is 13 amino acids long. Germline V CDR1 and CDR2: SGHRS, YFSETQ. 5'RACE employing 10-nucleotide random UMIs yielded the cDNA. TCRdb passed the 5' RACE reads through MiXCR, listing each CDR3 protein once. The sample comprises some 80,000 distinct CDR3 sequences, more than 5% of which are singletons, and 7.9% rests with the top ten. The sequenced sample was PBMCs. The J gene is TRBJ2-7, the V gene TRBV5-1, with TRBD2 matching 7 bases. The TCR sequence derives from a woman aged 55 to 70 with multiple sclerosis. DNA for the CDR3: TGCGCCAGCAGCGGGGGGACTACCAGGGAGCAGTACTTC. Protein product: CASSGGTTREQYF.